What follows are 21 T cell receptor beta chains derived from one specimen sequenced in a study of regulatory T cells in long-lasting Graves disease. Time point given: newly diagnosed GD, antithyroid drugs for less than 3 months. The TCR library was made from RNA extracted from PBMCs. iRepertoire HTBI primers and Arm-PCR of CDR3 regions built TCR beta libraries. TCRdb used MiXCR to reprocess the multiplex PCR reads, holding one entry per CDR3 protein. The repertoire holds about 500,000 distinct CDR3 sequences, with approximately 12% as singletons. The data were also submitted as part of a second study, on T cells in Graves' hyperthyroidism and ophthalmopathy.

Specimen: peripheral blood mononuclear cells (PBMCs), collected at new diagnosis, from a patient treated with antithyroid drugs. The receptors were sampled from a woman in her twenties or thirties with Graves disease.

This clonotype has a count of ten or more. The gene calls are TRBV28 and TRBJ2-1; perhaps TRBD2 as D (7 bases). This CDR3 is built from 15 residues. V lost 4 bases and J 5 bases, leaving 15 bases between the germline ends. Looked up from germline, CDR1 is MDHEN and CDR2 is SYDVKM. The CDR3 is CASSSGLGGNNEQFF. The CDR3 DNA follows: TGTGCCAGCAGTTCCGGACTAGGGGGTAACAATGAGCAGTTCTTC. The complete variable domain, with remaining parts taken from reference TRBV28 and TRBJ2-1, reads DVKVTQSSRYLVKRTGEKVFLECVQDMDHENMFWYRQDPGLGLRLIYFSYDVKMKEKGDIPEGYSVSREKKERFSLILESASTNQTSMYLCASSSGLGGNNEQFFGPGTRLTVL.

This clonotype was detected ten times or more. The V gene is TRBV24-1, the J gene TRBJ2-2; D not certain. CDR1 and CDR2 (germline): KGHDR, SFDVKD. CDR3 length equals 15 residues. Trimming cost V 3 bases and J 0 bases, with 7 bases left between them. CDR3 loop: CATSDTVPNTGELFF. The CDR3 DNA follows: TGTGCCACCAGTGATACGGTTCCGAACACCGGGGAGCTGTTTTTT.

This clonotype was recorded at least ten times. The J gene is TRBJ2-5, the V gene TRBV10-3; possible D gene TRBD1, 6 bases. V was pared by 8 bases and J by 1 base, with 14 bases between. CDR3 length: 14 residues. Germline CDR1 is ENHRY and CDR2 is SYGVKD. Here the CDR3 reads CAIRLGQPQETQYF. The CDR3 coding sequence is TGTGCCATCCGTTTAGGACAGCCCCAAGAGACCCAGTACTTC.

The table lists this clonotype with many counts. One end of the junction fails to match germline, which may point to a read error. V gene TRBV29-1 combines with J gene TRBJ2-1; no clear D gene. Germline loops: CDR1 SQVTM, CDR2 ANQGSEA. This CDR3 is built from 12 residues. The CDR3 is CSVNLRGNGQFF. For the CDR3, the DNA is TGCAGCGTCAACTTAAGAGGCAATGGGCAGTTCTTC.

This clonotype was recorded at least ten times. This chain connects TRBV2 to TRBJ2-2, with 8 bases fitting TRBD1. The ends lost 6 bases at V and 6 bases at J; junction bases unmatched: 3. The V gene's germline CDR1 is SNHLY and CDR2 FYNNEI. The CDR3 runs 13 residues. CDR3: CASRIQGAGELFF. The CDR3 DNA is TGTGCCAGCAGAATACAGGGGGCCGGGGAGCTGTTTTTT. Filled out from reference TRBV2 and TRBJ2-2, the complete variable domain reads EPEVTQTPSHQVTQMGQEVILRCVPISNHLYFYWYRQILGQKVEFLVSFYNNEISEKSEIFDDQFSVERPDGSNFTLKIRSTKLEDSAMYFCASRIQGAGELFFGEGSRLTVL.

This chain uses TRBV5-1 with TRBJ2-5, with TRBD1 matching over 7 bases. The trim removed 0 bases at V and 2 bases at J, leaving 7 bases unmatched. The length of the CDR3 is 16 residues. Germline V gives CDR1 SGHRS, CDR2 YFSETQ. The DNA for the CDR3 is TGCGCCAGCAGCTTGGGCACGGCAGGGGGTCAAGAGACCCAGTACTTC. Its translation is CASSLGTAGGQETQYF.

This clonotype appeared many times. The chain carries TRBV2 and TRBJ1-5; D is perhaps TRBD1 (5 bases). Germline V gives CDR1 SNHLY, CDR2 FYNNEI. The CDR3 is 13 amino acids. Trimming pared 5 bases from V and 6 bases from J, leaving 11 bases between. The CDR3 loop reads CASSPDSLQPQHF. In nucleotides, the CDR3 is TGTGCCAGCAGTCCTGACAGCCTTCAGCCCCAGCATTTT.

There are many counts of this clonotype. V gene TRBV12-3 or TRBV12-4 combines with J gene TRBJ2-2; D perhaps matches TRBD2 (5 bases). V was trimmed by 4 bases and J by 5 bases, leaving 17 bases between them. The CDR3 is 16 residues long. The CDR3 protein is CASSSPGSLGTGELFF. Written as DNA, the CDR3 is TGTGCCAGCAGTTCCCCGGGGTCCCTTGGGACCGGGGAGCTGTTTTTT.

Regarding this clonotype: A much larger clone lies a single base off, so this may be a read error. The chain links TRBV5-6 to TRBJ1-2, with 7 positions matching TRBD1. Germline values: CDR1 SGHDT, CDR2 YYEEEE. The CDR3 extends over 13 amino acids. V lost 4 bases to trimming and J lost 2 bases; unmatched junction nucleotides: 2. CDR3 sequence (DNA): TGTGCCAGCAGCCAGACAGGGAACTATGGCTACACCTTC. It yields the protein CASSQTGNYGYTF.

This clonotype has ten or more counts. The chain has TRBV29-1 and TRBJ2-2, with 13 positions matching TRBD2. CDR3 size: 15 residues. The junction had 0 bases not matched to a gene; V was cut back by 1 base and J by 4 bases. Germline V CDR1 and CDR2: SQVTM, ANQGSEA. The CDR3 nucleotides are TGCAGCGTTGAAGGGACTAGCGGGAGCACCGGGGAGCTGTTTTTT. Protein sequence: CSVEGTSGSTGELFF.

This clonotype showed up many times. V usage is TRBV12-3 or TRBV12-4 and J usage is TRBJ1-1; the D gene is possibly TRBD1 (5 bases). The CDR3 has 14 amino acids. Trimming cost V 0 bases and J 7 bases, with 12 bases left between them. In DNA, the CDR3 is TGTGCCAGCAGTTTAGCTTTCAGGGCTGGTGAAGCTTTCTTT. Encoded protein: CASSLAFRAGEAFF.

This clonotype was seen more than once but under ten times. V usage is TRBV6-1 and J usage is TRBJ1-2; D gene uncertain. Germline V gene lookup returns CDR1 MNHNS and CDR2 SASEGT. V lost 5 bases and J lost 3, with 10 bases in between. There are 13 residues in the CDR3. The CDR3 protein is CASSTPGDYGYTF. CDR3 sequence (DNA): TGTGCCAGCAGTACACCCGGGGACTATGGCTACACCTTC.

The chain carries TRBV7-9 and TRBJ2-1, with D tentatively TRBD1 or TRBD2 (5 bases each). The CDR3 extends over 13 amino acids. Germline CDR1 and CDR2: SEHNR and FQNEAQ (reference sequence). V was shortened by 0 bases and J by 9 bases, with 9 bases between the two germline ends. CDR3 nucleotides: TGTGCCAGCAGCTTAGCTACTGGGGGTGAGCAGTTCTTC. This encodes CASSLATGGEQFF.

This clonotype was counted many times. V is TRBV12-3 or TRBV12-4 and J is TRBJ2-3, with 9 positions matching TRBD2. The CDR3 has 17 residues. V was clipped by 2 bases and J by 5 bases; unmatched bases: 11. CDR3 coding DNA: TGTGCCAGCAGTTTACCAAAGACTAGCGGAGGGGGAGATACGCAGTATTTT. It is translated as CASSLPKTSGGGDTQYF.

This clonotype was counted many times. The V and J genes are TRBV5-1 and TRBJ2-1, with unresolved D. Trimming took 6 bases from V and 0 from J, leaving 10 bases between them. This CDR3 has 14 amino acids. Germline CDR1 is SGHRS and CDR2 is YFSETQ. CDR3 sequence: CASKIDSSYNEQFF. Here the CDR3 DNA reads TGCGCCAGCAAGATCGATAGCTCCTACAATGAGCAGTTCTTC.

This clonotype showed up many times. This chain connects TRBV2 to TRBJ2-7; tentative D call: TRBD1 (5 bases). The CDR3 sequence is 16 residues long. The ends were cut back, 2 bases at V and 0 bases at J, with 14 bases in the middle. Germline CDR1 is SNHLY and CDR2 is FYNNEI. In DNA, the CDR3 is TGTGCCAGCAGTGAAAAGGACATACCCGTCTCCTACGAGCAGTACTTC. Translated, it gives CASSEKDIPVSYEQYF.

Only a few counts were recorded for this clonotype. A read error is possible here, since a much larger clone lies one base away. The chain recombines TRBV5-4 with TRBJ1-1, with no clear D. In germline, CDR1 is SGHNT, CDR2 YYREEE (reference sequence). The CDR3 runs to 13 residues. Trimming removed 2 bases from V and 1 base from J, with 6 bases in between. CDR3 DNA: TGTGCCAGCAGCTTTGACTGGAACACTGAAGCTTTCTTT. It codes for CASSFDWNTEAFF.

CDR3 sequence reads: CSARPGARSTGELFF. CDR3 sequence (DNA): TGCAGTGCTAGACCGGGGGCGCGATCCACCGGGGAGCTGTTTTTT. This chain uses TRBV20-1 with TRBJ2-2, with D perhaps TRBD1 or TRBD2 (6 bases each). From germline, CDR1 is DFQATT and CDR2 SNEGSKA (reference sequence). This CDR3 comprises 15 residues. V lost 2 bases and J 4 bases, leaving 14 bases between the germline ends.

The CDR3 is CASSLRQGASKDTQYF. The CDR3 DNA reads TGTGCCAGCAGCTTAAGGCAGGGGGCGAGTAAAGATACGCAGTATTTT. The chain links TRBV7-6 to TRBJ2-3; 8 nucleotides agree with TRBD1. The CDR3 runs to 16 residues. Germline V gene lookup returns CDR1 SGHVS and CDR2 FNYEAQ. V shed 2 bases and J 5 bases; nucleotides not matched to a gene: 9.

This clonotype was counted ten times or more. The chain carries TRBV15 and TRBJ2-3; the match to TRBD2 covers 9 bases. J gave up 4 bases and V 1 base, and 6 bases lay outside the gene matches. In germline, CDR1 is LNHNV, CDR2 YYDKDF (reference sequence). The CDR3 consists of 16 residues. The CDR3 nucleotides are TGTGCCACCAGCAGAGCACGTAGCGGGAGAGCAGATACGCAGTATTTT. As protein: CATSRARSGRADTQYF.

This clonotype has ten or more counts. The chain joins TRBV5-1 to TRBJ2-2; 9 bases align to TRBD1. The germline V gene has CDR1 SGHRS and CDR2 YFSETQ. V shed 6 bases, J shed 6 bases, and the junction held 6 bases outside the gene matches. CDR3 size: 14 residues. The CDR3 loop is CASKRQGESGELFF. Written as DNA, the CDR3 is TGCGCCAGCAAGAGACAGGGGGAGTCCGGGGAGCTGTTTTTT.